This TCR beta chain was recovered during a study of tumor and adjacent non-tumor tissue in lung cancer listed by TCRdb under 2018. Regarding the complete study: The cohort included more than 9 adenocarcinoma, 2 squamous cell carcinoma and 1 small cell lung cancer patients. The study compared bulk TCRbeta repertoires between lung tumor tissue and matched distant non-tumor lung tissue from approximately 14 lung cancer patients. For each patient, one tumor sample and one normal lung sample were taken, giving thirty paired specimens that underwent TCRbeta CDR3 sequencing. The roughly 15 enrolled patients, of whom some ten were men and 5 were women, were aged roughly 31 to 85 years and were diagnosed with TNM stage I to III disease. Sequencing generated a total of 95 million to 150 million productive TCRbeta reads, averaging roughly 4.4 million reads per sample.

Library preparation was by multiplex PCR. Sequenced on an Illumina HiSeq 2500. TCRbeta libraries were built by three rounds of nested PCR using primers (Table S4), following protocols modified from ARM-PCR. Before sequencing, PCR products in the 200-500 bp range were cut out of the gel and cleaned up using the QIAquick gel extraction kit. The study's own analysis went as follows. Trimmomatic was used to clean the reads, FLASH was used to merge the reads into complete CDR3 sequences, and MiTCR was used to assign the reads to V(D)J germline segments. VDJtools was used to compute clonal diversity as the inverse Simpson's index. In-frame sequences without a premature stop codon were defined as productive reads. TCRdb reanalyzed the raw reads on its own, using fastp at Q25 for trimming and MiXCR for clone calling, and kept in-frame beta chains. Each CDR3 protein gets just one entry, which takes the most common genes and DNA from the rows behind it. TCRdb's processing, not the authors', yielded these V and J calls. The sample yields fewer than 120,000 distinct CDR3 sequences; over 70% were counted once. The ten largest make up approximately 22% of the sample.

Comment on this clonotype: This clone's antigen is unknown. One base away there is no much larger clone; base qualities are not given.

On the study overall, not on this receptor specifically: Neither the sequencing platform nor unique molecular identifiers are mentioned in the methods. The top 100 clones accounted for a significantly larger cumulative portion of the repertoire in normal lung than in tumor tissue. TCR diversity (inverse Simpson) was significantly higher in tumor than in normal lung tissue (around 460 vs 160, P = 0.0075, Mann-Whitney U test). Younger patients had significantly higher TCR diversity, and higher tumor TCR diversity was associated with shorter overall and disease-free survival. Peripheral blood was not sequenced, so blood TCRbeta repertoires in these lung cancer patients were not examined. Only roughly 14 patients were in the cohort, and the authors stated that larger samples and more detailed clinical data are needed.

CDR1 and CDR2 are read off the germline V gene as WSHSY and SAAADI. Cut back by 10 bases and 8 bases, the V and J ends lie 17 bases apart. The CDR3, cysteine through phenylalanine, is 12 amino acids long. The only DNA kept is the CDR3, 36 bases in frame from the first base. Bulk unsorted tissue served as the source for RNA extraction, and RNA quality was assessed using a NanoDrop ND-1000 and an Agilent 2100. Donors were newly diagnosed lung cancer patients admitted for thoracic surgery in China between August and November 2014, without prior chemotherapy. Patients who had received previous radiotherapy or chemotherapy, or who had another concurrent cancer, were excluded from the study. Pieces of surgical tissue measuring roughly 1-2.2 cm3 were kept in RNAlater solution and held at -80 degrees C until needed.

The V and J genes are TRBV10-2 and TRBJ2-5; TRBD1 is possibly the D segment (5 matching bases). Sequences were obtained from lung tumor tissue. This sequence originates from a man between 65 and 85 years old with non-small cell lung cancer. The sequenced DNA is TGCGCCAACAGCAACAGGAGTATTACCCAGTACTTC. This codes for CANSNRSITQYF.